This entry lists 18 T cell receptor beta chains sequenced from one sample in a study of T cell responses to AZD1222 COVID-19 vaccine. Libraries were prepared by immunoSEQ multiplex PCR; TCRdb keeps only in-frame clonotypes and omits some of them. The sample includes roughly 150,000 clones, about 90% of them seen just once. The input for sequencing was peripheral blood, taken 28 days after the second AZD1222 dose. The receptors here all came from an adult who received the AZD1222 COVID-19 vaccine.

V gene TRBV30 combines with J gene TRBJ1-2; no reliable D call. V gave up 5 bases and J gave up 2 bases, with 6 bases separating them. CDR3 length: 11 amino acids. Germline V gives CDR1 GTSNPN, CDR2 SVGIG (reference sequence). The CDR3 sequence: CAWQVNYGYTF. CDR3 DNA: TGTGCCTGGCAGGTGAACTATGGCTACACCTTC. The full variable domain, its missing parts supplied by reference TRBV30 and TRBJ1-2, is SQTIHQWPATLVQPVGSPLSLECTVEGTSNPNLYWYRQAAGRGLQLLFYSVGIGQISSEVPQNLSASRPQDRQFILSSKKLLLSDSGFYLCAWQVNYGYTFGSGTRLTVV.

The genes are TRBV4-3 and TRBJ2-1; D is perhaps TRBD2 (6 bases). From germline, CDR1 is LGHNA and CDR2 YSLEER. This CDR3 spans 18 amino acids. V gave up 0 bases and J gave up 2 bases, with 17 bases separating them. DNA for the CDR3: TGCGCCAGCAGCCAAGATTGGGGGAGGCCCCCCCCCTACAATGAGCAGTTCTTC. This codes for CASSQDWGRPPPYNEQFF.

This clone appeared once. The J gene is TRBJ1-2, the V gene TRBV19; 10 bases are a match to TRBD1. V gave up 8 bases and J gave up 4 bases; unmatched junction bases: 13. The germline CDR1 and CDR2 sequences are LNHDA and SQIVND (reference sequence). The CDR3 runs 16 residues. The CDR3 nucleotides are TGTGCCAGTTACGACAGGGGGCTTCGGGGAATCTATGGCTACACCTTC. Amino acid sequence: CASYDRGLRGIYGYTF.

J is TRBJ1-2 and V is TRBV9; D possibly corresponds to TRBD1 (6 bases). CDR3 length: 15 residues. Trimming removed 2 bases at V and 8 bases at J, with 19 bases between. Germline lookup yields CDR1 SGDLS and CDR2 YYNGEE. The DNA of the CDR3 is TGTGCCAGCAGCGTTAGACAGGATCAGGTGCGGGGCTACACCTTC. It translates to CASSVRQDQVRGYTF.

The rearrangement uses TRBV12-3 or TRBV12-4 and TRBJ2-5; no clear D gene. CDR3 length equals 13 residues. V dropped 2 bases and J dropped 5 bases, with 9 bases sitting between them. CDR3 amino acids: CASSLLVPETQYF. In nucleotides, the CDR3 is TGTGCCAGCAGTTTACTGGTCCCTGAGACCCAGTACTTC.

The chain couples TRBV19 to TRBJ1-4; 8 nucleotides line up with TRBD1. The CDR3 length is 17 residues. Germline CDR1 LNHDA, CDR2 SQIVND (reference sequence). The V and J ends lost 3 bases and 0 bases, in that order; junction bases with no gene match: 6. CDR3: CASSMDREFATNEKLFF. CDR3 DNA sequence: TGTGCCAGTAGTATGGACAGGGAATTCGCAACTAATGAAAAACTGTTTTTT.

This chain uses TRBV2 with TRBJ1-2, with 8 bases matching TRBD1. The germline V gene encodes CDR1 SNHLY and CDR2 FYNNEI. Germline trimming cut 6 bases from V and 3 bases from J; bases unmatched to any gene: 3. The CDR3 totals 13 residues. CDR3 in amino acids: CASRKGQDYGYTF. CDR3 in DNA: TGTGCCAGCAGAAAGGGACAGGACTATGGCTACACCTTC.

The chain is built from TRBV28 and TRBJ1-3; 7 bases are shared with TRBD1. The V segment lost 3 bases and the J segment 8 bases; nucleotides outside the gene matches: 16. The CDR3 has 17 amino acids. Germline assignment: CDR1 MDHEN and CDR2 SYDVKM. CDR3 loop: CASSLGGGEGTRHTIYF. The CDR3, as DNA: TGTGCCAGCAGTTTGGGAGGGGGCGAAGGGACCCGTCACACCATATATTTT. Variable domain in full (rest from reference TRBV28 and TRBJ1-3): DVKVTQSSRYLVKRTGEKVFLECVQDMDHENMFWYRQDPGLGLRLIYFSYDVKMKEKGDIPEGYSVSREKKERFSLILESASTNQTSMYLCASSLGGGEGTRHTIYFGEGSWLTVV.

This chain joins TRBV5-1 and TRBJ1-2; possible D gene TRBD1, 6 bases. Germline CDR1 reads SGHRS; CDR2 reads YFSETQ. Trimming left V 4 bases short and J 2 bases short, with 18 bases between. The CDR3 runs 16 residues. CDR3 sequence (DNA): TGCGCCAGCAGCAACTCAGGGGAGATCCTAAACTATGGCTACACCTTC. Translating it yields CASSNSGEILNYGYTF.

This chain links TRBV6-2 or TRBV6-3 with TRBJ2-7, with a possible D match to TRBD1 (5 bases). The ends were cut back, 0 bases at V and 6 bases at J, with 15 bases in the middle. Germline loops: CDR1 MNHEY, CDR2 SVGEGT. This CDR3 has 15 residues. The DNA for the CDR3 is TGTGCCAGCAGTTACTCGCCAGGGCGGAGTGGCGAGCAGTACTTC. Translated, it gives CASSYSPGRSGEQYF.

The chain employs TRBV28 and TRBJ1-5, with 7 bases lining up with TRBD1. V dropped 3 bases and J dropped 6; count of bases not matched to a gene: 11. The CDR3 is 16 amino acids. CDR1 and CDR2 (germline): MDHEN, SYDVKM. CDR3 amino acids: CASSLQGGADSQPQHF. For the CDR3, the DNA is TGTGCCAGCAGTTTGCAGGGGGGGGCTGACAGTCAGCCCCAGCATTTT.

V gene TRBV27 combines with J gene TRBJ2-3; unclear D gene. Per the germline V gene, CDR1 is MNHEY and CDR2 is SMNVEV (reference sequence). Trimming stripped 8 bases from V and 4 bases from J, with 13 bases between. This CDR3 is 13 amino acids long. The CDR3, as DNA: TGTGCCAGCTCGACAAATTACGCAGATACGCAGTATTTT. As protein: CASSTNYADTQYF.

The V and J genes are TRBV2 and TRBJ1-4; D unresolved. The CDR3 consists of 18 residues. Trimming took off 8 bases at V and 3 bases at J, with 25 bases between the two ends. Germline values: CDR1 SNHLY, CDR2 FYNNEI. The CDR3 here is CASGPEGGSWASNEKLFF. The CDR3, as DNA: TGTGCCAGCGGTCCTGAAGGCGGATCTTGGGCCTCTAATGAAAAACTGTTTTTT.

This chain uses TRBV5-1 with TRBJ2-2; 8 positions match TRBD1. This CDR3 region has 18 residues. Germline V CDR1 and CDR2: SGHRS, YFSETQ. With 2 bases clipped from V and 2 bases from J, the junction kept 11 bases outside the gene matches. The chain's CDR3 is CASSFPARGRINTGELFF. In DNA form, the CDR3 reads TGCGCCAGCAGCTTCCCAGCCAGGGGGCGAATTAACACCGGGGAGCTGTTTTTT. Using reference TRBV5-1 and TRBJ2-2 for the parts outside the CDR3, the full variable domain is KAGVTQTPRYLIKTRGQQVTLSCSPISGHRSVSWYQQTPGQGLQFLFEYFSETQRNKGNFPGRFSGRQFSNSRSEMNVSTLELGDSALYLCASSFPARGRINTGELFFGEGSRLTVL.

This clone was recorded once. This chain connects TRBV18 to TRBJ2-5; D may be TRBD1 (6 bases). CDR1 is KGHSH and CDR2 is LQKENI in the germline V gene. The ends were cut back, 4 bases at V and 2 bases at J, with 17 bases in the middle. The CDR3 runs 16 residues. CDR3 DNA: TGTGCCAGCTCACTTTCGTGGGGGCGTTTACAAGAGACCCAGTACTTC. Amino acid sequence: CASSLSWGRLQETQYF.

The genes are TRBV15 and TRBJ1-5; D unclear. The CDR3 runs 17 residues. V lost 0 bases to trimming and J lost 0 bases, with 12 bases between them. Germline-derived CDR1 and CDR2 are LNHNV and YYDKDF (reference sequence). The DNA for the CDR3 is TGTGCCACCAGCAGAGATTGGTCAGGCAATAGCAATCAGCCCCAGCATTTT. The encoded protein is CATSRDWSGNSNQPQHF.

The chain employs TRBV2 and TRBJ1-5, with 8 bases lining up with TRBD1. V lost 6 bases to trimming and J lost 4 bases; unmatched junction nucleotides: 5. The CDR3 is 14 amino acids. CDR1 SNHLY and CDR2 FYNNEI come from the germline V gene. CDR3 nucleotide sequence: TGTGCCAGCAGCGGGACAGGTCAAAATCAGCCCCAGCATTTT. It is translated as CASSGTGQNQPQHF. The full variable domain, rest sourced from reference TRBV2 and TRBJ1-5, is EPEVTQTPSHQVTQMGQEVILRCVPISNHLYFYWYRQILGQKVEFLVSFYNNEISEKSEIFDDQFSVERPDGSNFTLKIRSTKLEDSAMYFCASSGTGQNQPQHFGDGTRLSIL.

This chain uses TRBV18 with TRBJ1-2; TRBD1 matches at 9 bases. This CDR3 contains 14 residues. CDR1 is KGHSH and CDR2 is LQKENI in the germline V gene. V trimming: 0 bases; J trimming: 8 bases; junction bases outside the gene matches: 4. The CDR3 region has the DNA TGTGCCAGCTCACCACCAGGGGACAGGGACGGCTACACCTTC. Translation: CASSPPGDRDGYTF.